The sequence of this TCR beta chain was determined in a study of radiotherapy plus CTLA-4 blockade in lung cancer (dated by TCRdb to 2016 to 2019). Study-level background: Among the enrolled patients, 15% to 20% had an objective response, and 31% reached disease control.

Library prep was done by the immunoSEQ multiplex PCR assay. TCRdb's version of the immuneACCESS table is confined to in-frame rearrangements and falls short of the full clone set. An unresolved V gene accounts for under half of the shortfall where checked; the remainder is of unknown origin. The sample table contains tens of thousands of clones; only one count was recorded for approximately 77% of them. The top ten hold 20% to 25% of the sample. CDR1 SNHLY and CDR2 FYNNEI are derived from the germline V gene. The CDR3 holds 14 amino acids from the cysteine to the phenylalanine. Kept here is only the CDR3 DNA, which spans 42 bases and is read in frame from base 1. Trimming removed 7 bases from V and 2 bases from J, leaving 12 bases between the germline ends. General study outcomes and caveats: The strongest predictors of response were reported to be early dynamic shifts in blood T cell clones along with a rise in serum interferon-beta following radiation. After treatment with radiotherapy and ipilimumab, TCR clones that originated in tumors expanded in peripheral blood.

The study evaluated CTLA-4 blockade (ipilimumab) given together with focal radiation therapy in patients who had chemo-refractory metastatic non-small-cell lung cancer. As for this clone: The antigen this receptor binds is unknown. No base-level quality is on record; no much larger clone is a single base apart.

This receptor chain uses TRBV2 and TRBJ1-3; the D region possibly corresponds to TRBD1 (6 bases align). The starting material was peripheral blood, obtained from a patient treated with radiotherapy plus ipilimumab. This clonotype was obtained from a human donor with non-small cell lung cancer that progressed on radiotherapy plus ipilimumab. The DNA reads as follows: TGTGCCAGCAAAGCACAGGGACCTGGAAACACCATATATTTT. Its coded protein is CASKAQGPGNTIYF.